Shown below are 22 T cell receptor beta chains from a single sample sequenced in a study of blood T cells in healthy people across ages. Alongside a J-beta primer mix, a sample-barcoded 5' primer served in a second PCR lasting about 7 to 11 cycles. Using its own MiXCR run on the 5' RACE reads, TCRdb lists one record per CDR3 protein. The data hold about 830,000 distinct CDR3 sequences, with around 62% observed a single time. The sequencing input was blood. The receptors were sampled from a young man in good health.

V usage is TRBV7-2 and J usage is TRBJ2-5; tentatively, D is TRBD2 (5 bases). Germline V lookup: CDR1 SGHTA, CDR2 FQGNSA. CDR3 length equals 15 residues. The V and J ends lost 7 bases and 3 bases respectively, with 18 bases between them. CDR3 amino acids: CASTPTEGREETQYF. For the CDR3, the DNA is TGTGCCAGCACTCCAACCGAGGGAAGGGAAGAGACCCAGTACTTC.

The chain carries TRBV18 and TRBJ2-5; TRBD1 matches at 7 bases. With 2 bases clipped from V and 2 bases from J, the junction kept 11 bases outside the gene matches. CDR3 length: 17 amino acids. The V gene's germline CDR1 is KGHSH and CDR2 LQKENI. For the CDR3, the DNA is TGTGCCAGCTCACCAAGGGACAGCCCAGCTAATCAAGAGACCCAGTACTTC. Its protein product is CASSPRDSPANQETQYF.

This clonotype was seen a few times. The chain carries TRBV12-3 or TRBV12-4 and TRBJ1-2; TRBD1 matches 8 bases. The ends lost 0 bases at V and 4 bases at J; junction bases unmatched: 4. The CDR3 length is 15 residues. DNA for the CDR3: TGTGCCAGCAGTTTAGCAGGGACAGGAGGCTATGGCTACACCTTC. Amino acids: CASSLAGTGGYGYTF.

This chain uses TRBV6-6 with TRBJ1-5; TRBD1 matches at 8 bases. This CDR3 spans 16 amino acids. Germline assignment: CDR1 MNHNY and CDR2 SVGAGI (reference sequence). The V segment lost 4 bases and the J segment 7 bases; nucleotides outside the gene matches: 12. CDR3: CASSSSTTGVGQPQHF. The CDR3 DNA sequence: TGTGCCAGCAGTTCCTCCACGACAGGGGTGGGACAGCCCCAGCATTTT.

J is TRBJ2-4 and V is TRBV12-3 or TRBV12-4; D unresolved. The end of the DNA fits TRBJ2-5 better, so the J call may be wrong. This CDR3 region has 14 residues. The CDR3 DNA reads as TGTGCCAGCAGGCCCCCTAGGACCGTCGAGACCCAGTACTTC. Translating it yields CASRPPRTVETQYF.

V usage is TRBV3-1 and J usage is TRBJ2-7; 7 nucleotides agree with TRBD1. The trim removed 1 base at V and 1 base at J, leaving 7 bases unmatched. Germline V CDR1 and CDR2: LGHDT, YNNKEL (reference sequence). There are 16 residues in the CDR3. This chain's CDR3 is CASSQGLHRGSYEQYF. The DNA for the CDR3 is TGTGCCAGCAGCCAAGGGCTACACAGGGGTTCCTACGAGCAGTACTTC.

The chain uses TRBV29-1 and TRBJ2-7, with D possibly TRBD2 on 5 matching bases. The J call may not be correct, given that the DNA end is closer to TRBJ2-5. CDR3 size: 12 residues. Germline lookup yields CDR1 SQVTM and CDR2 ANQGSEA. In nucleotides, the CDR3 is TGCAGCGCCGGGGTCAAAGGGGAGACCCAGTACTTC. It encodes CSAGVKGETQYF.

This clonotype was seen more than once but under ten times. The chain recombines TRBV29-1 with TRBJ2-3, with D unresolved. From germline, CDR1 is SQVTM and CDR2 ANQGSEA. CDR3 length: 13 residues. The germline V and J ends were trimmed by 4 bases and 4 bases, with 12 bases remaining between them. The CDR3 DNA is TGCAGCGTTGGCCCCGGGTCGTCAGATACGCAGTATTTT. Protein sequence: CSVGPGSSDTQYF.

The genes are TRBV6-2 or TRBV6-3 and TRBJ2-7; D may be TRBD1 or TRBD2 (7 bases each). Germline V CDR1 and CDR2: MNHEY, SVGEGT. The ends were cut back, 2 bases at V and 2 bases at J, with 13 bases in the middle. The CDR3 spans 15 residues. In DNA, the CDR3 is TGTGCCAGCAGTTACGGGAGGGGGCTTACCTACGAGCAGTACTTC. Translated, it gives CASSYGRGLTYEQYF.

The V and J genes are TRBV5-6 and TRBJ2-7; 7 nucleotides agree with TRBD1. Trimming took 5 bases from V and 3 from J; bases not matched to a gene: 5. Germline CDR1 is SGHDT and CDR2 is YYEEEE. The CDR3 loop spans 13 amino acids. The CDR3 nucleotides are TGTGCCAGCAGTGACAGGGTCCGCTACGAGCAGTACTTC. Protein product: CASSDRVRYEQYF.

V is TRBV6-6 and J is TRBJ2-7; the D gene is possibly TRBD1 (5 bases). V lost 0 bases to trimming and J lost 7 bases, with 13 bases between them. Germline values: CDR1 MNHNY, CDR2 SVGAGI (reference sequence). The CDR3 sequence is 14 residues long. The CDR3 spells CASSYSGQGREQYF. Here the CDR3 DNA reads TGTGCCAGCAGTTACTCAGGCCAGGGAAGGGAGCAGTACTTC.

This rearrangement joins TRBV6-4 to TRBJ2-3; D not certain. Looked up from germline, CDR1 is MRHNA and CDR2 is SNTAGT. Between the trimmed V and J ends, which lost 0 bases and 4 bases, there was a span of 14 bases. The CDR3 is 16 residues long. CDR3 region: CASSDSWAVGPDTQYF. The DNA of the CDR3 is TGTGCCAGCAGTGACTCGTGGGCGGTCGGCCCAGATACGCAGTATTTT.

This rearrangement joins TRBV9 to TRBJ2-3; TRBD1 agrees at 8 bases. The CDR3 runs 14 residues. Germline V gene sequence: CDR1 SGDLS, CDR2 YYNGEE. J lost 4 bases, V lost 3 bases, and 4 bases had no gene match. CDR3 loop: CASSGTGMADTQYF. In DNA, the CDR3 is TGTGCCAGCAGCGGGACAGGGATGGCAGATACGCAGTATTTT. The variable domain in full, completed from reference TRBV9 and TRBJ2-3, reads DSGVTQTPKHLITATGQRVTLRCSPRSGDLSVYWYQQSLDQGLQFLIQYYNGEERAKGNILERFSAQQFPDLHSELNLSSLELGDSALYFCASSGTGMADTQYFGPGTRLTVL.

In this sample, this clonotype turned up many times. This chain links TRBV12-3 or TRBV12-4 with TRBJ2-3; the match to TRBD2 covers 7 bases. This CDR3 is 13 amino acids long. V shed 3 bases, J shed 7 bases, and the junction held 4 bases outside the gene matches. The CDR3 nucleotides read TGTGCCAGCAGTTTTACAGCGGGGAATACGCAGTATTTT. Protein product: CASSFTAGNTQYF.

This clonotype was recorded a few times. The chain combines TRBV27 with TRBJ2-4; 13 positions match TRBD2. The DNA end lines up better with TRBJ2-7; the J call may be wrong. The CDR3 extends over 16 amino acids. The germline CDR1 and CDR2 sequences are MNHEY and SMNVEV (reference sequence). DNA of the CDR3: TGTGCCAGCAGTTTATCGGGACTAGCGGGGTCCTACGAGCAGTACTTC. Its protein product is CASSLSGLAGSYEQYF.

The V gene is TRBV7-2, the J gene TRBJ1-4; no definite D call. Germline loops: CDR1 SGHTA, CDR2 FQGNSA. V lost 4 bases and J 3 bases, leaving 9 bases between the germline ends. This CDR3 region has 14 residues. The chain's CDR3 is CASSSVMANEKLFF. The CDR3 region has the DNA TGTGCCAGCAGCTCCGTAATGGCTAATGAAAAACTGTTTTTT.

V is TRBV28 and J is TRBJ2-5; D is ambiguous. Per germline, CDR1 MDHEN and CDR2 SYDVKM. Trimming removed 2 bases from V and 5 bases from J, with 9 bases in between. This CDR3 spans 13 amino acids. CDR3 residues: CASSLGTMETQYF. The CDR3 DNA reads TGTGCCAGCAGTTTAGGCACCATGGAGACCCAGTACTTC.

The chain is built from TRBV28 and TRBJ1-1; D is unresolved. Germline CDR1 is MDHEN and CDR2 is SYDVKM. The CDR3 sequence is 14 residues long. V was shortened by 7 bases and J by 2 bases, with 14 bases between the two germline ends. CDR3 loop: CASTRPSFNTEAFF. CDR3 nucleotides: TGTGCCAGCACCCGACCGTCCTTCAACACTGAAGCTTTCTTT.

This clonotype occurred a few times. The chain has TRBV7-8 and TRBJ1-1, with 7 bases fitting TRBD1. This CDR3 is 12 amino acids long. With V trimmed by 1 base and J by 7 bases, 0 bases remained unmatched. The germline gives CDR1 SGHVS, CDR2 FQNEAQ. The CDR3 bases are TGTGCCAGCAGCTTAGGACAGGGTGAAGCTTTCTTT. It specifies CASSLGQGEAFF.

The rearrangement links TRBV6-6 to TRBJ2-2; D is possibly TRBD1 (6 bases). There are 14 residues in the CDR3. V gave up 8 bases and J gave up 5 bases, with 15 bases separating them. In germline, CDR1 is MNHNY, CDR2 SVGAGI (reference sequence). The CDR3 sequence is CASRLTGTTGELFF. CDR3 nucleotide sequence: TGTGCCAGCCGTCTTACAGGGACGACCGGGGAGCTGTTTTTT.

The rearrangement joins TRBV5-1 to TRBJ2-3; D is uncertain. Trimming shortened V by 1 base and J by 7 bases, and 10 bases separated the two germline ends. Germline V gene data show CDR1 as SGHRS and CDR2 as YFSETQ. The CDR3 has 13 residues. CDR3 residues: CASSLSEGNTQYF. In DNA form, the CDR3 reads TGCGCCAGCAGCTTGTCGGAAGGCAATACGCAGTATTTT.

The chain recombines TRBV20-1 with TRBJ2-7; TRBD1 matches at 10 bases. CDR1 DFQATT and CDR2 SNEGSKA come from the germline V gene (reference sequence). The junction had 12 bases not matched to a gene; V was cut back by 4 bases and J by 6 bases. The CDR3 length is 15 residues. This CDR3 reads CSATVPGQGRGEQYF. CDR3 in DNA: TGCAGTGCTACTGTACCGGGACAGGGGAGGGGCGAGCAGTACTTC.